A single T cell receptor beta chain is shown here with its context. Its antigen is not identified. Compared with germline, one end of the junction differs, possibly owing to a read error. The germline V gene encodes CDR1 MNHNS and CDR2 SASEGT. CDR3 length: 16 residues. With 60 Vbeta and 13 Jbeta primers, the PCR was carried out. Profiled with immunoSEQ multiplex PCR; TCRdb holds only in-frame clones, not every one. Among about 100,000 clones, roughly 87% were seen once, and the ten largest hold 2% to 3%. This sample is drawn from a study of cytomegalovirus exposure and HLA in healthy donors. The study, taken as a whole, reports: According to an earlier analysis, most TCR beta V segments yielded productive rearrangements about 87% or about 30% of the time.

The chain links TRBV6-1 to TRBJ2-3, with 13 bases that match TRBD2. The sequencing sample was made of PBMCs. This clonotype was sampled from a young man in good health and CMV-seropositive. The DNA for the CDR3 is TGTGCCAGCAGCGAAGGGACTAGCGGGGTTCGTGGTACGCAGTATTTT. This encodes CASSEGTSGVRGTQYF.